Below are 12 T cell receptor beta chains sequenced from a single sample in a study of shared clonotypes between healthy human individuals. Sequencing used immunoSEQ multiplex PCR; TCRdb keeps in-frame clones, though not all of them. The sample has 1,400,000 or so clones, 98% to 99% seen once. Sequenced sample: naive CD4+ T cells sorted from blood. Subset given: CD45RA+ positively selected. The source is a man under 40 in good health.

This rearrangement joins TRBV6-1 to TRBJ1-2; D is unclear. Looked up from germline, CDR1 is MNHNS and CDR2 is SASEGT. This CDR3 contains 13 residues. Trimming pared 3 bases from V and 8 bases from J, leaving 13 bases between. The chain's CDR3 is CASSEAGRGGYTF. The CDR3 DNA reads as TGTGCCAGCAGTGAGGCAGGCAGAGGGGGCTACACCTTC.

The chain combines TRBV30 with TRBJ1-4; possible D gene TRBD1, 5 bases. Germline CDR1 reads GTSNPN; CDR2 reads SVGIG (reference sequence). The ends were cut back, 4 bases at V and 8 bases at J, with 14 bases in the middle. This CDR3 spans 13 amino acids. CDR3 protein: CAWNQGLVEKLFF. The DNA of the CDR3 is TGTGCCTGGAACCAGGGATTGGTAGAAAAACTGTTTTTT.

The chain couples TRBV30 to TRBJ1-3; maybe TRBD1 (6 bases). The V end lost 2 bases, the J end lost 4 bases, and 15 bases lay between the germline ends. The CDR3 covers 15 residues. The germline CDR1 and CDR2 sequences are GTSNPN and SVGIG (reference sequence). Here the CDR3 DNA reads TGTGCCTGGAGTAACACAGGGTCCAGCGGAAACACCATATATTTT. It yields the protein CAWSNTGSSGNTIYF. Combining the CDR3 with reference TRBV30 and TRBJ1-3 gives the whole variable domain SQTIHQWPATLVQPVGSPLSLECTVEGTSNPNLYWYRQAAGRGLQLLFYSVGIGQISSEVPQNLSASRPQDRQFILSSKKLLLSDSGFYLCAWSNTGSSGNTIYFGEGSWLTVV.

This chain connects TRBV11-2 to TRBJ2-2, with a weak D call TRBD1 (6 bases). This CDR3 comprises 13 residues. The V end was cut by 8 bases, the J end by 4 bases, with 11 bases between. In germline, CDR1 is SGHAT, CDR2 FQNNGV. In nucleotides, the CDR3 is TGTGCCAGCGGGGGCCGAGTCACCGGGGAGCTGTTTTTT. This gives the protein CASGGRVTGELFF. Complete variable domain (other parts from reference TRBV11-2 and TRBJ2-2): EAGVAQSPRYKIIEKRQSVAFWCNPISGHATLYWYQQILGQGPKLLIQFQNNGVVDDSQLPKDRFSAERLKGVDSTLKIQPAKLEDSAVYLCASGGRVTGELFFGEGSRLTVL.

This chain links TRBV15 with TRBJ2-3, with TRBD1 matching 9 bases. CDR3 length: 18 residues. Per the germline V gene, CDR1 is LNHNV and CDR2 is YYDKDF (reference sequence). V lost 3 bases, J lost 2 bases, and 12 bases stayed unmatched. CDR3 sequence (DNA): TGTGCCACCAGCAGTGGCTTGTCCGGGACAGGGCACACAGATACGCAGTATTTT. Translation gives CATSSGLSGTGHTDTQYF.

This chain joins TRBV18 and TRBJ1-2; the match to TRBD1 covers 7 bases. Germline CDR1 KGHSH, CDR2 LQKENI. The CDR3 extends over 16 amino acids. Germline trimming cut 6 bases from V and 0 bases from J; bases unmatched to any gene: 10. CDR3 DNA: TGTGCCAGCTCTAACACAGGCGGACAGGCTAACTATGGCTACACCTTC. This codes for CASSNTGGQANYGYTF.

The CDR3 protein is CASSQPGVYEQYF. DNA of the CDR3: TGTGCCAGCAGTCAACCGGGAGTCTACGAGCAGTACTTC. The chain links TRBV28 to TRBJ2-7; D possibly corresponds to TRBD2 (6 bases). The germline V gene encodes CDR1 MDHEN and CDR2 SYDVKM. This CDR3 comprises 13 residues. Trimming left V 5 bases short and J 3 bases short, with 11 bases between.

The rearrangement joins TRBV10-1 to TRBJ2-2, with D uncertain. The V gene lost 6 bases and the J gene lost 12 bases, with 20 bases spanning the gap. The CDR3 runs 14 residues. From germline, CDR1 is WNHNN and CDR2 SYGVQD (reference sequence). The CDR3 DNA is TGCGCCAGCAGCAGCACCAGAGCCGGAGAAAAGCTGTTTTTT. Protein: CASSSTRAGEKLFF.

This chain joins TRBV29-1 and TRBJ1-1, with TRBD1 matching over 8 bases. The junction had 7 bases not matched to a gene; V was cut back by 6 bases and J by 1 base. CDR3 length: 14 residues. CDR1 is SQVTM, CDR2 ANQGSEA, per germline. For the CDR3, the DNA is TGCAGCGTCCGGGACAGGAGCAAGAACACTGAAGCTTTCTTT. Translating it yields CSVRDRSKNTEAFF.

J is TRBJ1-4 and V is TRBV4-1; weak D call: TRBD1 (5 bases). The germline V gene has CDR1 MGHRA and CDR2 YSYEKL. V was shortened by 5 bases and J by 0 bases, with 10 bases between the two germline ends. The CDR3 totals 15 residues. The CDR3 bases are TGCGCCAGCAGCATAAGGGGTCCAACTAATGAAAAACTGTTTTTT. Its translation: CASSIRGPTNEKLFF.

The rearrangement uses TRBV7-9 and TRBJ2-1; a possible D gene is TRBD2 (6 bases). Trimming cost V 10 bases and J 7 bases, with 20 bases left between them. CDR1 is SEHNR, CDR2 FQNEAQ, per germline (reference sequence). The CDR3 has 14 amino acids. The CDR3 loop reads CAIPRGGLSNEQFF. For the CDR3, the DNA is TGTGCCATCCCGCGGGGCGGGCTTAGTAATGAGCAGTTCTTC. The full variable domain, its missing parts supplied by reference TRBV7-9 and TRBJ2-1, is DTGVSQNPRHKITKRGQNVTFRCDPISEHNRLYWYRQTLGQGPEFLTYFQNEAQLEKSRLLSDRFSAERPKGSFSTLEIQRTEQGDSAMYLCAIPRGGLSNEQFFGPGTRLTVL.

This chain connects TRBV6-6 to TRBJ1-4; D is ambiguous. This CDR3 spans 16 amino acids. Germline CDR1 MNHNY, CDR2 SVGAGI (reference sequence). Trimming removed 4 bases from V and 4 bases from J, with 16 bases in between. The CDR3 DNA is TGTGCCAGCAGTTCCCACGGCCGGACCATTAATGAAAAACTGTTTTTT. It specifies CASSSHGRTINEKLFF.